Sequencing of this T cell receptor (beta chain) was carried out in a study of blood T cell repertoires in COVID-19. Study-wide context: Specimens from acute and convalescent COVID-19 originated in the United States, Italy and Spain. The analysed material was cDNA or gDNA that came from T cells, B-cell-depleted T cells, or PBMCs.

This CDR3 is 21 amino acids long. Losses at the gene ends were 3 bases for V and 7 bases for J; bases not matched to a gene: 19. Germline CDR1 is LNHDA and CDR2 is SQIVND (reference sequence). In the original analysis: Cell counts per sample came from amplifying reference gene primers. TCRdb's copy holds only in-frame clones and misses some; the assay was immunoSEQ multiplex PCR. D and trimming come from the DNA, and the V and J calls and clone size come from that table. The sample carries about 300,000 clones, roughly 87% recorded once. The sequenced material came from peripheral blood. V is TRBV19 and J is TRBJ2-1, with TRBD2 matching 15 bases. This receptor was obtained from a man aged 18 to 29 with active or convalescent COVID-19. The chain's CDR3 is CASSISTGLAGGNNPWNEQFF. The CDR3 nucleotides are TGTGCCAGTAGTATCTCTACCGGACTAGCGGGGGGGAATAACCCTTGGAATGAGCAGTTCTTC. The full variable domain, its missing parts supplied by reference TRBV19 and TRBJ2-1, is DGGITQSPKYLFRKEGQNVTLSCEQNLNHDAMYWYRQDPGQGLRLIYYSQIVNDFQKGDIAEGYSVSREKKESFPLTVTSAQKNPTAFYLCASSISTGLAGGNNPWNEQFFGPGTRLTVL.